These 21 T cell receptor beta chains came from one sample sequenced in a study of long-term antiretroviral therapy in people with HIV. The libraries were made with immunoSEQ v3.0 at survey level. Only in-frame clones appear in the TCRdb table, and some are missing; sequencing was by immunoSEQ multiplex PCR. The data contain around 13,000 clones, 80% to 90% of them seen just once; the ten biggest clones take up around 7.2%. The sequencing used unsorted PBMCs, collected 0.4 years after starting antiretroviral therapy. These receptors originate from a man aged 25-45 years with HIV.

The chain has TRBV2 and TRBJ2-7; 7 positions match TRBD1. Per the germline V gene, CDR1 is SNHLY and CDR2 is FYNNEI. V dropped 6 bases and J dropped 3; count of bases not matched to a gene: 8. This CDR3 region has 14 residues. The CDR3 bases are TGTGCCAGCAGCGAGACAGGGACGGACTACGAGCAGTACTTC. Translated, it gives CASSETGTDYEQYF.

J is TRBJ1-5 and V is TRBV6-5; 8 bases agree with TRBD1. CDR3 length: 14 amino acids. Germline CDR1 reads MNHEY; CDR2 reads SVGAGI. The V and J ends lost 6 bases and 3 bases, in that order; junction bases with no gene match: 4. CDR3 loop: CASSPTGANQPQHF. The DNA for the CDR3 is TGTGCCAGCAGCCCGACAGGGGCCAATCAGCCCCAGCATTTT.

V is TRBV11-2 and J is TRBJ2-1; TRBD2 agrees at 10 bases. V was pared by 5 bases and J by 2 bases, with 3 bases of the junction left unmatched. CDR1 is SGHAT, CDR2 FQNNGV, per germline. The CDR3 spans 15 residues. CDR3 loop: CASSPSGSPYNEQFF. In nucleotides, the CDR3 is TGTGCCAGCAGCCCTAGCGGGAGCCCCTACAATGAGCAGTTCTTC.

The V gene is TRBV11-3, the J gene TRBJ2-2; no reliable D call. The CDR3 covers 14 residues. Germline loops: CDR1 SGHNT, CDR2 YENEEA. The V end was cut by 3 bases, the J end by 1 base, with 6 bases between. For the CDR3, the DNA is TGTGCCAGCAGCTTCGGGCAGAACACCGGGGAGCTGTTTTTT. Its protein is CASSFGQNTGELFF.

The chain recombines TRBV5-4 with TRBJ2-5; 8 bases fit TRBD1. After removal of 4 bases from V and 1 base from J, the junction contained 6 bases not matched to a gene. This CDR3 is built from 15 residues. CDR1 and CDR2 (germline): SGHNT, YYREEE (reference sequence). The CDR3: CASSPTGAPQETQYF. As DNA, the CDR3 is TGTGCCAGCAGCCCGACAGGGGCACCCCAAGAGACCCAGTACTTC. Full variable domain (remainder filled in from reference TRBV5-4 and TRBJ2-5): ETGVTQSPTHLIKTRGQQVTLRCSSQSGHNTVSWYQQALGQGPQFIFQYYREEENGRGNFPPRFSGLQFPNYSSELNVNALELDDSALYLCASSPTGAPQETQYFGPGTRLLVL.

Here the CDR3 DNA reads TGTGCCAGCAGCCAAAGGATCCAAGAGACCCAGTACTTC. Its protein product is CASSQRIQETQYF. The rearrangement joins TRBV13 to TRBJ2-5; D remains ambiguous. Trimming left V 5 bases short and J 1 base short, with 8 bases between. The CDR3 spans 13 residues. Germline values: CDR1 PRHDT, CDR2 FYEKMQ (reference sequence).

V is TRBV27 and J is TRBJ2-5, with D tentatively TRBD1 (6 bases). V was cut by 4 bases and J by 7 bases, with 13 bases left in between. The CDR3 consists of 13 residues. The V gene's germline CDR1 is MNHEY and CDR2 SMNVEV (reference sequence). CDR3 sequence reads: CASSSGPGVTQYF. CDR3 DNA sequence: TGTGCCAGCAGTTCGGGTCCAGGGGTGACCCAGTACTTC.

This clone was seen just once. This rearrangement joins TRBV7-2 to TRBJ2-7; D is perhaps TRBD1 (6 bases). The CDR3 length is 15 residues. CDR1 and CDR2 (germline): SGHTA, FQGNSA. V gave up 1 base and J gave up 2 bases, with 12 bases separating them. The CDR3 DNA is TGTGCCAGCAGCTTAGGGCCCAGGGGAACCTACGAGCAGTACTTC. It yields the protein CASSLGPRGTYEQYF.

The chain uses TRBV7-8 and TRBJ2-1, with D perhaps TRBD1 (6 bases). The CDR3 has 16 amino acids. Trimming left V 3 bases short and J 1 base short, with 13 bases between. CDR1 and CDR2 from the germline V gene are SGHVS and FQNEAQ. The CDR3: CASSFGTSRSYNEQFF. For the CDR3, the DNA is TGTGCCAGCAGCTTCGGGACAAGCCGTTCCTACAATGAGCAGTTCTTC.

The chain couples TRBV4-1 to TRBJ2-2, with 9 bases matching TRBD2. The germline CDR1 and CDR2 sequences are MGHRA and YSYEKL. Trimming removed 0 bases from V and 3 bases from J; junction bases left unmatched: 2. There are 16 residues in the CDR3. The CDR3 spells CASSQDSGGDTGELFF. The DNA of the CDR3 is TGCGCCAGCAGCCAAGATAGCGGGGGCGACACCGGGGAGCTGTTTTTT.

This sequence joins TRBV19 and TRBJ2-7, with 10 bases identical to TRBD1. The CDR3 extends over 16 amino acids. After removal of 8 bases from V and 6 bases from J, the junction contained 16 bases not matched to a gene. Germline CDR1 reads LNHDA; CDR2 reads SQIVND (reference sequence). CDR3 in amino acids: CASCDRGLKGPGEQYF. In DNA, the CDR3 is TGTGCCAGTTGTGACAGGGGGCTTAAGGGACCTGGCGAGCAGTACTTC.

CDR3 in DNA: TGCGCCAGCAGCCAAGGAATAGGGAACTACAATGAGCAGTTCTTC. Amino acids: CASSQGIGNYNEQFF. The chain links TRBV4-1 to TRBJ2-1, with unresolved D. Germline loops: CDR1 MGHRA, CDR2 YSYEKL. The V end was cut by 1 base, the J end by 3 bases, with 10 bases between. The CDR3 is 15 residues long.

J is TRBJ1-5 and V is TRBV7-2; D is undetermined. V lost 5 bases to trimming and J lost 3 bases, with 14 bases between them. This CDR3 has 15 amino acids. The germline V gene has CDR1 SGHTA and CDR2 FQGNSA. The CDR3 nucleotides read TGTGCCAGCAGCCTCGAGGGCCACGACAATCAGCCCCAGCATTTT. The encoded protein is CASSLEGHDNQPQHF.

This chain connects TRBV12-5 to TRBJ2-1; the D is unclear. Trimming took off 0 bases at V and 8 bases at J, with 5 bases between the two ends. This CDR3 has 12 amino acids. Looked up from germline, CDR1 is LGHNT and CDR2 is FRNRAP. CDR3 amino acids: CASGLVGDEQFF. The CDR3 DNA follows: TGTGCTAGTGGTTTGGTAGGAGATGAGCAGTTCTTC.

V usage is TRBV30 and J usage is TRBJ1-4; 8 bases map to TRBD1. The V gene's germline CDR1 is GTSNPN and CDR2 SVGIG (reference sequence). CDR3 length: 17 amino acids. With 2 bases clipped from V and 3 bases from J, the junction kept 11 bases outside the gene matches. CDR3 residues: CAWSYMTGAVANEKLFF. CDR3 sequence (DNA): TGTGCCTGGAGTTATATGACAGGGGCGGTTGCTAATGAAAAACTGTTTTTT.

The J gene is TRBJ2-7, the V gene TRBV4-3; TRBD2 aligns across 16 bases. The CDR3 runs 19 residues. V was clipped by 5 bases and J by 2 bases; unmatched bases: 12. The germline CDR1 and CDR2 sequences are LGHNA and YSLEER. The CDR3 DNA reads as TGCGCCAGCAGCTCGGGGGCGACGGGACTAGCGGGGGGGCCCTACGAGCAGTACTTC. Residues: CASSSGATGLAGGPYEQYF.

The rearrangement joins TRBV19 to TRBJ1-5; 8 nucleotides line up with TRBD1. Germline V gene lookup returns CDR1 LNHDA and CDR2 SQIVND (reference sequence). CDR3 size: 16 residues. Trimming at V came to 5 bases and at J to 3 bases, leaving 9 bases not matched to a gene. The CDR3 is CASSSGTGRYNQPQHF. The CDR3 DNA follows: TGTGCCAGTAGTTCAGGGACAGGACGTTACAATCAGCCCCAGCATTTT.

This chain links TRBV10-3 with TRBJ2-1; TRBD1 matches at 7 bases. Per germline, CDR1 ENHRY and CDR2 SYGVKD. The J segment lost 6 bases and the V segment lost 5 bases, leaving 16 bases of the junction unmatched. The CDR3 is 17 amino acids. The CDR3 loop is CAISLTLGGGTANEQFF. The CDR3 DNA is TGTGCCATCAGTCTCACACTAGGGGGCGGAACTGCCAATGAGCAGTTCTTC.

The rearrangement uses TRBV7-8 and TRBJ1-3, with unresolved D. Looked up from germline, CDR1 is SGHVS and CDR2 is FQNEAQ. The CDR3 is 15 amino acids. V was trimmed by 1 base and J by 1 base, leaving 8 bases between them. The CDR3 DNA follows: TGTGCCAGCAGCTTAGAAGGTGGATCTGGAAACACCATATATTTT. Amino acids: CASSLEGGSGNTIYF. The complete variable domain, with remaining parts taken from reference TRBV7-8 and TRBJ1-3, reads GAGVSQSPRYKVAKRGQDVALRCDPISGHVSLFWYQQALGQGPEFLTYFQNEAQLDKSGLPSDRFFAERPEGSVSTLKIQRTQQEDSAVYLCASSLEGGSGNTIYFGEGSWLTVV.

The chain has TRBV7-2 and TRBJ2-2; TRBD2 matches 7 bases. The germline V gene has CDR1 SGHTA and CDR2 FQGNSA. This CDR3 is built from 15 residues. Trimming at V came to 5 bases and at J to 1 base, leaving 4 bases not matched to a gene. The CDR3, as DNA: TGTGCCAGCAGCCGTGGGGGGGGGAACACCGGGGAGCTGTTTTTT. Amino acids: CASSRGGGNTGELFF.

The V call is TRBV19, the J call TRBJ2-3; TRBD2 is a possible D gene (6 bases). V lost 4 bases to trimming and J lost 2 bases, with 13 bases between them. The CDR3 covers 15 residues. Germline CDR1 reads LNHDA; CDR2 reads SQIVND (reference sequence). For the CDR3, the DNA is TGTGCCAGTAGTACTAGCGTCGGACACACAGATACGCAGTATTTT. It translates to CASSTSVGHTDTQYF.